The T cell receptor beta chain described here comes from a study of blood T cells in healthy people across ages (dated by TCRdb to between 2014 and 2017). With respect to the entire study: In model experiments, template switching captured about one uniquely barcoded TCR beta cDNA molecule for every two T cells. To avoid experimental bias, donors of different ages were distributed randomly across sequencing lanes. The study measured age-related changes in TCR beta repertoire diversity using deep sequencing normalized with unique cDNA molecular identifiers. Four age groups were formed from the donors: young (average approximately 15 years), middle-aged (just under 40), aged (roughly 56) and long-lived (82). Using the same blood draw, the study looked at two additional independent replicas of 1 million unique cDNA reads for two donors, one aged 18 to 30 and the other aged 80 or older.

This clonotype occurred many times. Its antigen target is currently unknown. No quality values exist for individual bases; no much larger clone is one base distant. The study at large found these results: Observed TCR beta diversity per million T cells fell roughly linearly with age, and a significant reduction was already apparent by age around 40. Estimates of total diversity based on one million sequenced T cells were regarded as lower bounds and as underestimates. Bulk unsorted PBMC profiling prevented conclusive comparison of naive and antigen-experienced compartments. The long-lived group showed more naive CD4+ T cells, fewer expanded clones and increased TCR diversity than the aged group, suggesting age selection. Donor CMV infection status was unknown, potentially confounding age-related changes in expanded clonotypes. There was a strong correlation between observed TCR beta diversity and the percentage of naive T cells measured by flow cytometry.

Systemically healthy Caucasian individuals from Russia, 39 in total and aged about 6 to 100 years, were included as donors. Each donor gave about 9.8 milliliters of peripheral blood, drawn into EDTA-treated Vacutainer tubes. PBMCs were isolated by Ficoll-Paque density-gradient centrifugation, with at least 6 million obtained per sample. Total RNA was extracted from PBMCs with Trizol reagent, with at least 5.5 micrograms obtained per sample. For every donor, flow cytometry on a PBMC aliquot measured the percentage of naive CD45RAhigh/CD27high T cells. The library was produced with 5' RACE. The sequencer was an Illumina HiSeq 2500. A second PCR of roughly 7 to 11 cycles was performed with a sample-barcoded 5' primer and a J-beta primer mix. A template-switch 5' adaptor carrying 12 random nucleotides introduced a unique molecular identifier onto each TCR beta cDNA molecule. At least 3 million CDR3-containing paired-end reads were obtained from each sample. First-strand cDNA synthesis was performed from all RNA using the Mint cDNA synthesis kit, with priming by a TRBC-specific oligonucleotide. After uracil-DNA glycosylase treatment, a first 18-cycle PCR used universal primers M1SS and BC2_uni_R on all cDNA. On the authors' methods: For normalization, 1 million high-quality reads were randomly selected from each sample, with every read carrying a distinct molecular identifier. Instead of being binned into consensus sequences, reads that shared molecular identifiers were thrown out. CDR3 identification, clonotype clustering and error correction used MiTCR with a Q25 quality threshold and the strictest error-elimination algorithm. A nonparametric unseen species model with Euler transformation was used to estimate a lower bound on total TCR beta diversity. Clones were called with MiXCR by TCRdb after fastp trimmed the public reads at Q25, and only in-frame beta chains were retained. Every entry covers one CDR3 protein and lists the most common genes and DNA from its rows. The authors' filters were not applied to this entry. The sample contains 1.5 million to 2 million distinct CDR3 sequences, 28% of them found a single time. The ten top clones hold less than 9.5% of the sample.

This clonotype originated in a woman aged 25 to 39 in good health. Sample: blood.

Here the CDR3 is given as CSARDRVGGETQYF. The sequence in DNA is TGCAGTGCTAGAGACAGGGTCGGGGGGGAGACCCAGTACTTC. Rearrangement joined TRBV20-1 to TRBJ2-5; 7 bases in the middle match TRBD2. The CDR3 runs 14 amino acids, cysteine and phenylalanine included. Just CDR3 DNA is preserved here, 42 bases in frame from base 1. V is cut back by 0 bases and J by 5 bases, with 6 bases in the junction unmatched. Taken from the germline V gene (reference sequence), the CDR1 and CDR2 loops are DFQATT and SNEGSKA.